Listed below are T cell receptor beta chains from one sample, sequenced in a study of blood T cell repertoires in COVID-19. Generated by immunoSEQ multiplex PCR, the TCRdb table keeps only in-frame clones and is missing some. Among about 140,000 clones, approximately 86% were seen once, and the ten largest hold under 6%. Material: peripheral blood. These receptors were taken from a human donor in a cohort sampled during active COVID-19. The CDR3 runs from the conserved cysteine through the conserved F or W. The D gene is left open where the match is weak. Where a row states a size, it is once, few, many or the class of an expanded clone; other rows omit it.

j_gene: TRBJ2-7; abundance: .; v_gene: TRBV28; d_gene: TRBD2; CDR3aa: CASSPHGTSVEQYF; CDR3nt: TGTGCCAGCAGCCCACATGGGACTAGCGTGGAGCAGTACTTC
j_gene: TRBJ2-5; abundance: .; v_gene: TRBV7-2; d_gene: .; CDR3aa: CASNGAGAETQYF; CDR3nt: TGTGCCAGCAACGGAGCTGGCGCGGAGACCCAGTACTTC
j_gene: TRBJ2-3; abundance: .; v_gene: TRBV11-1; d_gene: TRBD1; CDR3aa: CASSFQGATSTDTQYF; CDR3nt: TGTGCCAGCAGCTTCCAGGGGGCCACTAGCACAGATACGCAGTATTTT
j_gene: TRBJ1-4; abundance: .; v_gene: TRBV6-5; d_gene: .; CDR3aa: CASSYGRGEKLFF; CDR3nt: TGTGCCAGCAGTTACGGGAGGGGGGAAAAACTGTTTTTT
j_gene: TRBJ1-1; abundance: .; v_gene: TRBV7-2; d_gene: .; CDR3aa: CASSLAGGHTEAFF; CDR3nt: TGTGCCAGCAGCTTAGCAGGGGGACACACTGAAGCTTTCTTT
j_gene: TRBJ1-4; abundance: .; v_gene: TRBV19; d_gene: TRBD1; CDR3aa: CASSWDSEKLFF; CDR3nt: TGTGCCAGTAGTTGGGACAGTGAAAAACTGTTTTTT
j_gene: TRBJ2-6; abundance: .; v_gene: TRBV6-2/TRBV6-3; d_gene: TRBD2; CDR3aa: CASSSPSGRSSGANVLTF; CDR3nt: TGTGCCAGCAGTTCTCCTAGCGGGCGGAGCTCTGGGGCCAACGTCCTGACTTTC
j_gene: TRBJ2-3; abundance: .; v_gene: TRBV25-1; d_gene: .; CDR3aa: CASSTITDTQYF; CDR3nt: TGTGCCAGCAGTACTATCACAGATACGCAGTATTTT
j_gene: TRBJ2-4; abundance: .; v_gene: TRBV2; d_gene: .; CDR3aa: CASSVPGESHKNIQYF; CDR3nt: TGTGCCAGCAGTGTGCCAGGGGAGTCGCACAAAAACATTCAGTACTTC
j_gene: TRBJ2-7; abundance: few; v_gene: TRBV21-1; d_gene: .; CDR3aa: CASSKAGTSNHEQYF; CDR3nt: TGTGCCAGCAGCAAAGCGGGGACTAGTAACCACGAGCAGTACTTC
j_gene: TRBJ2-1; abundance: .; v_gene: TRBV19; d_gene: TRBD2; CDR3aa: CASSSGSGRFEQFF; CDR3nt: TGTGCCAGTAGTAGTGGTAGCGGGAGGTTTGAGCAGTTCTTC
j_gene: TRBJ2-2; abundance: .; v_gene: TRBV9; d_gene: TRBD2; CDR3aa: CASSVTAGGPTGELFF; CDR3nt: TGTGCCAGCAGCGTTACAGCGGGAGGGCCAACCGGGGAGCTGTTTTTT
j_gene: TRBJ2-1; abundance: .; v_gene: TRBV7-9; d_gene: .; CDR3aa: CASSSWSPGLAYNEQFF; CDR3nt: TGTGCCAGCAGCTCATGGTCCCCGGGACTTGCCTACAATGAGCAGTTCTTC
j_gene: TRBJ1-2; abundance: .; v_gene: TRBV30; d_gene: .; CDR3aa: CACHPGASYGYTF; CDR3nt: TGTGCCTGCCACCCAGGGGCCTCATATGGCTACACCTTC
j_gene: TRBJ2-1; abundance: .; v_gene: TRBV7-7; d_gene: .; CDR3aa: CASSLVSGNRGEQFF; CDR3nt: TGTGCCAGCAGCTTAGTTAGCGGGAACAGGGGTGAGCAGTTCTTC
j_gene: TRBJ2-3; abundance: .; v_gene: TRBV9; d_gene: TRBD2; CDR3aa: CASSVGAGDSTDTQYF; CDR3nt: TGTGCCAGCAGCGTAGGAGCGGGGGATAGCACAGATACGCAGTATTTT
j_gene: TRBJ2-4; abundance: .; v_gene: TRBV19; d_gene: .; CDR3aa: CASSIGRDVVKNIQYF; CDR3nt: TGTGCCAGTAGTATAGGGAGGGACGTGGTCAAAAACATTCAGTACTTC
j_gene: TRBJ1-5; abundance: .; v_gene: TRBV21-1; d_gene: .; CDR3aa: CASSTERGQPQHF; CDR3nt: TGTGCCAGCAGCACCGAGCGGGGGCAGCCCCAGCATTTT
j_gene: TRBJ1-6; abundance: .; v_gene: TRBV7-9; d_gene: .; CDR3aa: CASSLDGYNSPLHF; CDR3nt: TGTGCCAGCAGCTTAGACGGCTATAATTCACCCCTCCACTTT
j_gene: TRBJ1-4; abundance: few; v_gene: TRBV11-2; d_gene: .; CDR3aa: CASSLEWQAREKLFF; CDR3nt: TGTGCCAGCAGCTTAGAGTGGCAGGCTCGGGAAAAACTGTTTTTT
j_gene: TRBJ2-2; abundance: .; v_gene: TRBV27; d_gene: TRBD2; CDR3aa: CASRTSGRARTGELFF; CDR3nt: TGTGCCAGCAGGACTAGCGGGAGGGCACGGACCGGGGAGCTGTTTTTT
j_gene: TRBJ1-1; abundance: .; v_gene: TRBV30; d_gene: .; CDR3aa: CAWSVGGEAFF; CDR3nt: TGTGCCTGGAGTGTAGGGGGAGAAGCTTTCTTT
j_gene: TRBJ1-2; abundance: .; v_gene: TRBV7-9; d_gene: .; CDR3aa: CASSPRTDNYGYTF; CDR3nt: TGTGCCAGCAGCCCCAGAACAGATAACTATGGCTACACCTTC
j_gene: TRBJ1-2; abundance: .; v_gene: TRBV6-6; d_gene: .; CDR3aa: CASADSNYGYTF; CDR3nt: TGTGCCAGCGCGGACAGTAACTATGGCTACACCTTC
j_gene: TRBJ2-1; abundance: .; v_gene: TRBV6-2/TRBV6-3; d_gene: TRBD2; CDR3aa: CASSYPFSGRAGNEQFF; CDR3nt: TGTGCCAGCAGTTACCCATTTAGCGGGAGGGCGGGGAATGAGCAGTTCTTC
j_gene: TRBJ1-6; abundance: .; v_gene: TRBV4-2; d_gene: .; CDR3aa: CASSQEGRVDSPLHF; CDR3nt: TGTGCCAGCAGCCAGGAGGGCAGGGTGGATTCACCCCTCCACTTT
j_gene: TRBJ2-5; abundance: .; v_gene: TRBV28; d_gene: .; CDR3aa: CASTPRPRKGLQETQYF; CDR3nt: TGTGCCAGCACCCCACGCCCCAGGAAGGGGCTCCAAGAGACCCAGTACTTC
j_gene: TRBJ1-4; abundance: .; v_gene: TRBV5-1; d_gene: TRBD1; CDR3aa: CASSLGTGNEKLFF; CDR3nt: TGCGCCAGCAGCTTGGGGACAGGGAATGAAAAACTGTTTTTT
j_gene: TRBJ2-2; abundance: .; v_gene: TRBV28; d_gene: TRBD2; CDR3aa: CASRGLAGVGYGELFF; CDR3nt: TGTGCCAGCAGAGGACTAGCGGGAGTAGGGTACGGGGAGCTGTTTTTT
j_gene: TRBJ2-1; abundance: .; v_gene: TRBV7-9; d_gene: .; CDR3aa: CASSWEDPYNEQFF; CDR3nt: TGTGCCAGCAGCTGGGAGGACCCCTACAATGAGCAGTTCTTC
j_gene: TRBJ2-3; abundance: .; v_gene: TRBV20-1; d_gene: TRBD2; CDR3aa: CSASFRGGPDTQYF; CDR3nt: TGCAGTGCTAGTTTCCGGGGGGGCCCAGATACGCAGTATTTT